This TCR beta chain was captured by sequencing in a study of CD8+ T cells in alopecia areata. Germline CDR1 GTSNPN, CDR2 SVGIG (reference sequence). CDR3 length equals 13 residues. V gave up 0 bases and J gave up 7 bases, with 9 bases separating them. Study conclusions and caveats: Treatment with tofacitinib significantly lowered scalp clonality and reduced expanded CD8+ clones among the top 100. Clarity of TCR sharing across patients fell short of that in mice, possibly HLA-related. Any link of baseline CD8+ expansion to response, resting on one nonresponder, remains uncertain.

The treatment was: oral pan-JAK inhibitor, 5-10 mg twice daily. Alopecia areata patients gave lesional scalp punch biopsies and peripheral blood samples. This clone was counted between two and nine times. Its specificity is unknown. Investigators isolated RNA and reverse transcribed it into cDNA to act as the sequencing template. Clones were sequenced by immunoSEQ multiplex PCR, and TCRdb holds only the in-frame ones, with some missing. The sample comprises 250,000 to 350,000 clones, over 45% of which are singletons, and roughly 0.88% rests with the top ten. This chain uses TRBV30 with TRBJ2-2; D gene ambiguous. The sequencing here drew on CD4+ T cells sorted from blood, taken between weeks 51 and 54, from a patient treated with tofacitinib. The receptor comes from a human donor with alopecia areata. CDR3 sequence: CAWSVLFSGELFF. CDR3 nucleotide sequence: TGTGCCTGGAGTGTACTTTTTAGCGGGGAGCTGTTTTTT. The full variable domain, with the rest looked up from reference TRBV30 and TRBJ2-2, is SQTIHQWPATLVQPVGSPLSLECTVEGTSNPNLYWYRQAAGRGLQLLFYSVGIGQISSEVPQNLSASRPQDRQFILSSKKLLLSDSGFYLCAWSVLFSGELFFGEGSRLTVL.